What follows describes a single TCR beta chain. The record originates from a study of OX40 agonist ivuxolimab in advanced cancers. The V end lost 6 bases, the J end lost 2 bases, and 15 bases lay between the germline ends. Germline V gene sequence: CDR1 MNHEY, CDR2 SVGAGI. This CDR3 spans 15 amino acids. Some clones are missing from TCRdb's copy, which holds only in-frame ones; the method was immunoSEQ multiplex PCR. The sample shows 20,000 to 30,000 clones, around 80% of them seen only once. The clonotype was recovered from an adult with an advanced solid tumor such as melanoma, head and neck, liver or kidney cancer. The sequences come from CD4+ or CD8+ T cells sorted from blood, collected in a trial of the OX40 agonist ivuxolimab. The chain recombines TRBV6-5 with TRBJ2-3; maybe TRBD1 (5 bases). CDR3 coding DNA: TGTGCCAGCAGCCCGGACATCTCTTTCACAGATACGCAGTATTTT. It translates to CASSPDISFTDTQYF.